A selection of T cell receptor beta chains follows, all from one sample in a study of T cells expressing NK-cell markers. TCRdb processed the 5' RACE reads again and assigns one entry to each CDR3 protein, with no DNA. The table lists some 190,000 distinct CDR3 sequences. The sequenced sample was blood T cells: a sorted CD56 or NKG2C T cell subset, CD4+ or CD8+ T cells, or bulk PBMC T cells (not recorded which). All receptors derive from a man between 18 and 69 years old in good health. Both conserved end residues are part of each CDR3.

V	J	CDR3
TRBV19	TRBJ1-5	CASSMFAVEINQPQHF
TRBV15	TRBJ1-1	CATSRPAGVNTEAFF
TRBV27	TRBJ1-2	CASSSQQGSNYGYTF
TRBV25-1	TRBJ2-7	CASSDSTYEQYF
TRBV28	TRBJ2-2	CASSPGDGSTGELFF
TRBV18	TRBJ2-3	CASSLDGLTDTQYF
TRBV2	TRBJ2-5	CASSEALPSGRGETQYF
TRBV7-2	TRBJ2-1	CASSTSGGPYYNEQFF
TRBV27	TRBJ2-7	CASKQGASGSYEQYF
TRBV15	TRBJ1-5	CATSRDTITQPQHF
TRBV12-3/TRBV12-4	TRBJ2-1	CASSSKARGEQFF
TRBV5-6	TRBJ1-1	CASSLVGPLNTEAFF
TRBV2	TRBJ2-7	CASRHTRDRGYEQYF
TRBV13	TRBJ2-7	CASSLNLGDFNYEQYF
TRBV27	TRBJ2-1	CASSFDNEQFF
TRBV6-6	TRBJ2-6	CASSYSDPVLTF
TRBV7-8	TRBJ2-3	CASSITSGGAPDTQYF
TRBV13	TRBJ1-5	CASSIQGNQPQHF
TRBV28	TRBJ2-3	CASSTDRGRGTDTQYF
TRBV28	TRBJ2-7	CASSRLQGVTYEQYF
TRBV29-1	TRBJ2-7	CSVGAGDSYEQYF
TRBV12-3/TRBV12-4	TRBJ1-2	CASSLQGFIEGYTF
TRBV7-7	TRBJ2-1	CASSLAGAADYNEQFF
TRBV7-9	TRBJ2-7	CASSSGDRGSGEQYF
TRBV6-1	TRBJ2-7	CASSGPRQTRHYEQYF
TRBV19	TRBJ2-7	CASSISRQGIAYEQYF
TRBV12-3/TRBV12-4	TRBJ2-3	CASSPGLGTDTQYF
TRBV9	TRBJ2-3	CASSPSTGGYTDTQYF
TRBV7-9	TRBJ2-5	CASSYSGGKETQYF
TRBV7-8	TRBJ2-2	CASSSTSGGSPPGELFF
TRBV24-1	TRBJ2-1	CATSDPLVAPVYNEQFF
TRBV6-2/TRBV6-3	TRBJ2-1	CASSYSKRGGQSYNEQFF
TRBV6-5	TRBJ2-1	CASSHETDYNEQFF
TRBV5-1	TRBJ2-1	CASSFSGGHNEQFF
TRBV19	TRBJ2-7	CASSYSLALSTYEQYF
TRBV6-6	TRBJ1-1	CASSTGTVTEAFF
TRBV28	TRBJ2-7	CASSSIDRYSEQYF
TRBV12-3/TRBV12-4	TRBJ2-1	CASSLGLAYYNEQFF
TRBV7-3	TRBJ2-3	CASSVLAGEEDTQYF
TRBV7-2	TRBJ1-2	CASTPSTGYNYGYTF
TRBV20-1	TRBJ2-5	CSARDLLGGAVETQYF
TRBV28	TRBJ2-7	CASRNTGKNEQYF
TRBV7-9	TRBJ2-7	CASSLGTTGLTYEQYF
TRBV10-2	TRBJ2-2	CASQGANTGELFF
TRBV6-1	TRBJ2-5	CASAIDAEETQYF
TRBV19	TRBJ1-1	CASSILRSSEAFF
TRBV5-6	TRBJ2-1	CASSPPQGGNEQFF
TRBV27	TRBJ1-6	CASSPYPGPPLHF
TRBV20-1	TRBJ2-1	CSAPPGQVPNNEQFF
TRBV19	TRBJ2-5	CASGEEQGGWAQYF
TRBV20-1	TRBJ2-7	CSAWGQGRGSLHYEQYF
TRBV5-4	TRBJ2-3	CASSSDRAELTDTQYF
TRBV5-6	TRBJ2-7	CASSFLGYEQYF
TRBV7-2	TRBJ2-3	CASSLARTDTQYF
TRBV27	TRBJ2-1	CASGRLTSGSGEQFF
TRBV2	TRBJ1-1	CASKGLGKYTEAFF
TRBV20-1	TRBJ2-7	CSANPGTAYEQYF
TRBV5-6	TRBJ2-5	CASRMYGGGETQYF